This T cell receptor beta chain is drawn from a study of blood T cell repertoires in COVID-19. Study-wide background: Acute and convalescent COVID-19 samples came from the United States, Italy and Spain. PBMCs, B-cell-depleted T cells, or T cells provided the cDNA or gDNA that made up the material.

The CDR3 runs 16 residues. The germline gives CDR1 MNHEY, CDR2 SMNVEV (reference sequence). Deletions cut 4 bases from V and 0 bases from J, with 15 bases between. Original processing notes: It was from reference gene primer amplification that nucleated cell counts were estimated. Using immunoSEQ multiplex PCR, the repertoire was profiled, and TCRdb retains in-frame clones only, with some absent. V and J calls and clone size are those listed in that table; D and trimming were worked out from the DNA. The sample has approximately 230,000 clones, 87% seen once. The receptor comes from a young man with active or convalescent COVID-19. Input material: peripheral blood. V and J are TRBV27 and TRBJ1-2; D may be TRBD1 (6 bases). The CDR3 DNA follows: TGTGCCAGCAGTTCCCGGACAGAAACCCCTAACTATGGCTACACCTTC. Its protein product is CASSSRTETPNYGYTF.